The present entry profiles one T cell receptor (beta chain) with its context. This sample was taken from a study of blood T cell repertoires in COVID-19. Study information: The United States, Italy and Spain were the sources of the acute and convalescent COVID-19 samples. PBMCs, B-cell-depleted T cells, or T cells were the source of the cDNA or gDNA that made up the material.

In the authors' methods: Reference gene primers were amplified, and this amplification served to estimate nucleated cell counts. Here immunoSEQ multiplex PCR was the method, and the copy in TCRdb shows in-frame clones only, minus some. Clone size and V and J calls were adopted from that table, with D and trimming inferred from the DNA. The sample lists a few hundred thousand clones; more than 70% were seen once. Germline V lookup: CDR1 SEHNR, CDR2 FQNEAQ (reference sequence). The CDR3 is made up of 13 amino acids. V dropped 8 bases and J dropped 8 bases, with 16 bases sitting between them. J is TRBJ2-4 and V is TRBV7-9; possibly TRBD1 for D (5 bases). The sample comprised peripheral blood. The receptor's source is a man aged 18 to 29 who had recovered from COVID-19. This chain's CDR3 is CASPKGIRHIQYF. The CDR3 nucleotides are TGTGCCAGCCCAAAGGGGATTAGGCACATTCAGTACTTC.